Below, 17 T cell receptor beta chains from the same sample are listed, as sequenced in a study of identical twins. TCRdb passed the 5' RACE reads through MiXCR, listing each CDR3 protein once. The table shows some 560,000 distinct CDR3 sequences, with roughly 9.9% occurring only once. Separately, the same data were catalogued under a study of yellow fever vaccine responses in identical twins.

The sample was PBMCs. The receptor source for this set is a woman aged 18-29 years in good health.

This clonotype was recorded a few times. The V and J genes are TRBV27 and TRBJ2-1; 7 nucleotides align to TRBD2. The CDR3 runs 17 residues. Germline loops: CDR1 MNHEY, CDR2 SMNVEV (reference sequence). Trimming cost V 0 bases and J 0 bases; bases outside gene matches: 5. The CDR3 protein is CASSLSASGHSYNEQFF. CDR3 sequence (DNA): TGTGCCAGCAGTTTATCGGCTAGCGGCCACTCCTACAATGAGCAGTTCTTC.

The sample holds a few counts of this clonotype. V and J are TRBV20-1 and TRBJ2-1; D not resolved. CDR3 length: 13 residues. Trimming pared 6 bases from V and 4 bases from J, leaving 13 bases between. Germline V gene data show CDR1 as DFQATT and CDR2 as SNEGSKA (reference sequence). DNA for the CDR3: TGCAGTGCCGGAGTCCCCTCTTACAATGAGCAGTTCTTC. Translated, it gives CSAGVPSYNEQFF.

This chain uses TRBV6-1 with TRBJ2-1; D may match TRBD1 or TRBD2 (6 bases each). The CDR3 is 14 residues long. V shed 6 bases and J shed 0 bases, with 9 bases lying between them. The germline V gene encodes CDR1 MNHNS and CDR2 SASEGT. In DNA form, the CDR3 reads TGTGCCAGCAGAAAGGGGGGCTCCTACAATGAGCAGTTCTTC. Amino acid sequence: CASRKGGSYNEQFF.

The chain joins TRBV2 to TRBJ2-7; D perhaps matches TRBD2 (5 bases). Trimming cost V 10 bases and J 6 bases, with 19 bases left between them. The germline gives CDR1 SNHLY, CDR2 FYNNEI. This CDR3 has 13 amino acids. As DNA, the CDR3 is TGTGCCACACAGCGGCCGGGCCCACCCGAGCAGTACTTC. It codes for CATQRPGPPEQYF.

In this sample, this clonotype turned up a few times. The rearrangement links TRBV27 to TRBJ2-5, with 8 bases fitting TRBD1. V shed 2 bases, J shed 0 bases, and the junction held 5 bases outside the gene matches. Germline CDR1 reads MNHEY; CDR2 reads SMNVEV (reference sequence). The CDR3 extends over 16 amino acids. The CDR3 reads CASSLRTGLYQETQYF. CDR3 coding DNA: TGTGCCAGCAGTTTAAGGACAGGGTTGTACCAAGAGACCCAGTACTTC.

The chain has TRBV6-2 or TRBV6-3 and TRBJ2-3, with TRBD2 matching 11 bases. The CDR3 loop spans 14 amino acids. Germline values: CDR1 MNHEY, CDR2 SVGEGT. The CDR3, as DNA: TGTACCACCGGGACTAGCGGTAGCACAGATACGCAGTATTTT. Its translation: CTTGTSGSTDTQYF.

This clonotype was detected a few times. The rearrangement joins TRBV11-1 to TRBJ2-6; 9 bases align to TRBD1. CDR1 is SGHAT, CDR2 FQDESV, per germline (reference sequence). CDR3 length: 19 residues. The V gene end was trimmed by 5 bases and the J gene end by 2 bases; junction bases not matched to a gene: 13. The CDR3, as DNA: TGTGCCAGCAGCCTATCCCGGGACAGGGATATCACTGGGGCCAACGTCCTGACTTTC. Its protein product is CASSLSRDRDITGANVLTF.

This clonotype has a handful of counts. This CDR3 is CASSAGSGMNQPQHF. CDR3 sequence (DNA): TGTGCCAGCAGTGCGGGTTCTGGGATGAATCAGCCCCAGCATTTT. The V gene is TRBV25-1, the J gene TRBJ1-5; D is uncertain. Germline CDR1 MGHDK, CDR2 SYGVNS. The CDR3 has 15 amino acids. V gave up 4 bases and J gave up 4 bases, with 14 bases separating them. Drawing the rest from reference TRBV25-1 and TRBJ1-5, the complete variable domain is EADIYQTPRYLVIGTGKKITLECSQTMGHDKMYWYQQDPGMELHLIHYSYGVNSTEKGDLSSESTVSRIRTEHFPLTLESARPSHTSQYLCASSAGSGMNQPQHFGDGTRLSIL.

The V gene is TRBV3-1, the J gene TRBJ2-7; no clear D gene. CDR3 length: 12 residues. Trimming left V 3 bases short and J 3 bases short, with 6 bases between. Per germline, CDR1 LGHDT and CDR2 YNNKEL (reference sequence). The CDR3 DNA sequence: TGTGCCAGCAGCCAGTTGAACTACGAGCAGTACTTC. This sequence encodes CASSQLNYEQYF.

This chain joins TRBV5-1 and TRBJ2-1; TRBD1 aligns across 9 bases. This CDR3 has 15 residues. The germline gives CDR1 SGHRS, CDR2 YFSETQ. V lost 0 bases to trimming and J lost 4 bases; unmatched junction nucleotides: 2. Written as DNA, the CDR3 is TGCGCCAGCAGCTTGGAGGGGACAGGGTACAATGAGCAGTTCTTC. Protein sequence: CASSLEGTGYNEQFF.

This clonotype has just a few counts. CDR3 region: CASSQEGQGNYNEQFF. The CDR3 DNA reads TGTGCCAGCAGCCAGGAGGGACAGGGAAACTACAATGAGCAGTTCTTC. V usage is TRBV4-2 and J usage is TRBJ2-1; 9 bases agree with TRBD1. Germline loops: CDR1 LGHNA, CDR2 YNFKEQ. J lost 3 bases, V lost 3 bases, and 6 bases had no gene match. The CDR3 is made up of 16 amino acids.

This clonotype was detected ten times or more. The chain recombines TRBV7-9 with TRBJ2-1, with 13 bases fitting TRBD2. With 5 bases clipped from V and 7 bases from J, the junction kept 8 bases outside the gene matches. The length of the CDR3 is 16 residues. Germline V gives CDR1 SEHNR, CDR2 FQNEAQ (reference sequence). CDR3 region: CASSLTSGRVFNEQFF. In DNA form, the CDR3 reads TGTGCCAGCAGCCTAACTAGCGGGAGGGTGTTTAATGAGCAGTTCTTC.

This clonotype was seen ten or more times. J is TRBJ2-3 and V is TRBV24-1; 8 nucleotides match TRBD2. J lost 3 bases, V lost 9 bases, and 7 bases had no gene match. The CDR3 contains 14 residues. Germline CDR1 reads KGHDR; CDR2 reads SFDVKD. For the CDR3, the DNA is TGTGCCACCCCGCGGGAGGCAGGGACAGATACGCAGTATTTT. Its protein product is CATPREAGTDTQYF.

This clonotype was detected many times. The V gene is TRBV4-3, the J gene TRBJ2-7; 11 nucleotides line up with TRBD1. V shed 4 bases and J 0 bases; nucleotides not matched to a gene: 2. Germline CDR1 reads LGHNA; CDR2 reads YSLEER. The CDR3 is 15 residues long. CDR3 amino acids: CASSPGTGGSYEQYF. The CDR3 bases are TGCGCCAGCAGCCCCGGGACAGGGGGCTCCTACGAGCAGTACTTC.

The rearrangement joins TRBV4-1 to TRBJ2-2; 9 bases map to TRBD1. The J segment lost 9 bases and the V segment lost 2 bases, leaving 7 bases of the junction unmatched. The CDR3 sequence is 15 residues long. CDR1 is MGHRA, CDR2 YSYEKL, per germline. Here the CDR3 DNA reads TGCGCCAGCAGCCAAACCGGGACAGGGTCCCGGGAGCTGTTTTTT. Its protein is CASSQTGTGSRELFF.

This clonotype was observed a handful of times. The chain carries TRBV6-2 or TRBV6-3 and TRBJ2-7, with 10 nucleotides matching TRBD2. CDR3 length: 15 residues. Germline lookup yields CDR1 MNHEY and CDR2 SVGEGT. Germline trimming cut 5 bases from V and 3 bases from J; bases unmatched to any gene: 7. CDR3 sequence: CASSDPGTSVYEQYF. As DNA, the CDR3 is TGTGCCAGCAGTGACCCCGGGACTAGCGTCTACGAGCAGTACTTC.

This clonotype was picked up many times. This chain links TRBV3-1 with TRBJ2-7; 7 bases are a match to TRBD2. The CDR3 consists of 17 residues. Germline values: CDR1 LGHDT, CDR2 YNNKEL (reference sequence). With V trimmed by 1 base and J by 1 base, 10 bases remained unmatched. The CDR3 sequence: CASSQVQAGRASYEQYF. DNA for the CDR3: TGTGCCAGCAGCCAAGTTCAGGCGGGGAGGGCTTCCTACGAGCAGTACTTC.